At least ten counts were recorded for the clone carrying this T cell receptor (beta chain). Its antigen is currently unknown. These data originate in a study of T cells after yellow fever vaccination. The CDR3 is 19 residues long. The germline V gene has CDR1 SGHTA and CDR2 FQGNSA. The V and J ends lost 3 bases and 0 bases, in that order; junction bases with no gene match: 9. TCRdb used MiXCR to reprocess the 5' RACE reads, holding one entry per CDR3 protein. The table lists about 57,000 distinct CDR3 sequences, approximately 7% of them singletons, with 35% to 45% in the top ten. Study-wide findings and caveats: After the booster, about 95% of CD4 and around nine tenths of CD8 primary-response clones were re-detected. Contaminants from the bulk population, in the form of abundant clonotypes, could be found in FACS-sorted repertoires. The study found a weaker secondary response that peaked faster, day 5 versus 15.

Specimen: CD8+ T cells sorted from PBMCs, collected 15 days after the yellow fever booster vaccination. The chain uses TRBV7-2 and TRBJ2-1; TRBD2 aligns across 12 bases. The TCR originated in a young man who received the YFV17D yellow fever vaccine. The CDR3 bases are TGTGCCAGCAGCTTGGCCGGGACTAGCGGGTTTAGCTCCTACAATGAGCAGTTCTTC. Protein: CASSLAGTSGFSSYNEQFF. Full variable domain (remainder filled in from reference TRBV7-2 and TRBJ2-1): GAGVSQSPSNKVTEKGKDVELRCDPISGHTALYWYRQSLGQGLEFLIYFQGNSAPDKSGLPSDRFSAERTGGSVSTLTIQRTQQEDSAVYLCASSLAGTSGFSSYNEQFFGPGTRLTVL.